Listed below are T cell receptor beta chains from one sample, sequenced in a study of blood T cell repertoires in COVID-19. Profiling relied on immunoSEQ multiplex PCR, and the TCRdb table lists in-frame clones only, not all of them. The repertoire holds more than 60,000 clones, with about four fifths as singletons. The sample consisted of peripheral blood. The receptors were gathered from a man aged 55 to 70 with acute or convalescent COVID-19. CDR3s include the opening cysteine and the closing phenylalanine or tryptophan. Each record gives: D gene, V gene, J gene, clone size, CDR3 DNA, CDR3 protein. The D gene is left open where the match is weak. Size is stated for part of the rows, as once, few or many counts, or as a class when the clone is expanded.

>NA|TRBV7-2|TRBJ2-3|NA
TGTGCCAGCAGCCTGGGAGTAGCCCTTAGGGCAGATACGCAGTATTTT
CASSLGVALRADTQYF
>TRBD2|TRBV11-3|TRBJ2-3|NA
TGTGCCAGCAGCTTTTCTAGCGGGGAGGGCACAGATACGCAGTATTTT
CASSFSSGEGTDTQYF
>TRBD2|TRBV7-8|TRBJ2-7|NA
TGTGCCAGCAGCGGGGGACTAGCGGGCACCGAGCAGTACTTC
CASSGGLAGTEQYF
>TRBD2|TRBV2|TRBJ2-5|NA
TGTGCCAGCAGTGTCGGGACTAGCGTAGAGACCCAGTACTTC
CASSVGTSVETQYF
>TRBD2|TRBV29-1|TRBJ2-1|NA
TGCAGCGTTTCTAGCGGGGGCTACAATGAGCAGTTCTTC
CSVSSGGYNEQFF
>NA|TRBV23-1|TRBJ2-7|NA
TGCGCCAGCAGTCCACCGGGACTCCCTTGGTGTTACGAGCAGTACTTC
CASSPPGLPWCYEQYF
>TRBD1|TRBV6-5|TRBJ1-5|NA
TGTGCCAGCAGCCTAGACAGGGTTAATCAGCCCCAGCATTTT
CASSLDRVNQPQHF
>TRBD2|TRBV7-2|TRBJ2-5|NA
TGTGCCAGCAGCCCGAGCGGGGATCATCAGACCCAGTACTTC
CASSPSGDHQTQYF
>NA|TRBV28|TRBJ1-5|once
TGTGCCAGCCTCTCAGGCAATCAGCCCCAGCATTTT
CASLSGNQPQHF
>NA|TRBV28|TRBJ2-7|NA
TGTGCCAGCAGTCTACAGTTCTACGAGCAGTACTTC
CASSLQFYEQYF
>TRBD1|TRBV7-9|TRBJ1-1|NA
TGTGCCAGCAGCCCGGGACAGGGCGAGGTGAACACTGAAGCTTTCTTT
CASSPGQGEVNTEAFF
>NA|TRBV19|TRBJ1-1|NA
TGTGCCAGTAGTGAGGACATTGGGCCTACTGAAGCTTTCTTT
CASSEDIGPTEAFF
>TRBD2|TRBV27|TRBJ2-7|NA
TGTGCCAGCAGGACTACTAGCGGGGACACCTACGAGCAGTACTTC
CASRTTSGDTYEQYF
>NA|TRBV14|TRBJ1-6|many
TGTGCCAGCAGCCAAGGAGGCCCCCTCCACTTT
CASSQGGPLHF
>NA|TRBV7-9|TRBJ1-1|NA
TGTGCCAGCAGCTTAGCGACCACAGCCGGTAACACTGAAGCTTTCTTT
CASSLATTAGNTEAFF
>NA|TRBV2|TRBJ2-5|NA
TGTGCCAGCAGTCAGACCGGGGGCCAAGAGACCCAGTACTTC
CASSQTGGQETQYF
>NA|TRBV10-3|TRBJ2-2|few
TGTGCCATCAGTCAAACCGGCGGGGAGCTGTTTTTT
CAISQTGGELFF
>NA|TRBV15|TRBJ1-5|NA
TGTGCCACCAGCATCTCCGGGGGAGGGAAAGAACCCCAGCATTTT
CATSISGGGKEPQHF
>NA|TRBV4-3|TRBJ2-7|NA
TGCGCCAGCAGCCAGCTCTCGAGGGGGGGCCCCTACGAGCAGTACTTC
CASSQLSRGGPYEQYF
>TRBD2|TRBV27|TRBJ2-1|NA
TGTGCCAGTAAGGCAGGAGGACTAGCCTTCAGTGAGCAGTTCTTC
CASKAGGLAFSEQFF
>NA|TRBV29-1|TRBJ2-5|NA
TGCAGCGGGGCAGGAAGGGGGGAGACCCAGTACTTC
CSGAGRGETQYF
>TRBD2|TRBV3-1/TRBV3-2|TRBJ2-1|NA
TGTGCCAGCAGCCTGTCTAGCGGGAAATATGCAGATGAGCAGTTCTTC
CASSLSSGKYADEQFF
>TRBD2|TRBV6-6|TRBJ2-7|NA
TGTGCCACCCGAGCGGGGGCATCCTACGAGCAGTACTTC
CATRAGASYEQYF
>TRBD2|TRBV28|TRBJ2-2|NA
TGTGCCAGCAGTCCCTCGGGGGGGTCGGCCGGGGAGCTGTTTTTT
CASSPSGGSAGELFF
>TRBD1|TRBV27|TRBJ1-4|NA
TGTGCCAGTAGGGGACAGGGGTCGGAAAAACTGTTTTTT
CASRGQGSEKLFF
>NA|TRBV1|TRBJ2-3|NA
TGCACCAGCAGCCAAGATACCAGGGCCGATACGCAGTATTTT
CTSSQDTRADTQYF
>TRBD1|TRBV7-2|TRBJ1-1|NA
TGTGCCAGCAGTCGAGACAGGGGGCACGTGAACACTGAAGCTTTCTTT
CASSRDRGHVNTEAFF
>NA|TRBV29-1|TRBJ2-3|once
TGCAGCGCCGCCATTCCTGAGCGAGATACGCAGTATTTT
CSAAIPERDTQYF
>TRBD2|TRBV9|TRBJ2-3|NA
TGTGCCAGCAGCGCTAGCGGGAGGGCGGCAGATACGCAGTATTTT
CASSASGRAADTQYF
>TRBD2|TRBV3-1/TRBV3-2|TRBJ2-7|NA
TGTGCCAGCGGAACTAGCGGGGGACGTGAGCAGTACTTC
CASGTSGGREQYF
>TRBD1|TRBV10-3|TRBJ1-1|NA
TGTGCCATCAGTGCGGGGCAGGGGGCTCCTGAAGCTTTCTTT
CAISAGQGAPEAFF
>TRBD2|TRBV7-3|TRBJ2-1|NA
TGTGCCAGCAGCTTAACGCTGGCTAGCGGGGCCAATGAGCAGTTCTTC
CASSLTLASGANEQFF
>NA|TRBV18|TRBJ2-1|once
TGTGCCGGGGGGGCAAACTACAATGAGCAGTTCTTC
CAGGANYNEQFF
>NA|TRBV5-1|TRBJ2-3|NA
TGCGCCAGCGGGCGAACGCGAACTAGCACAGATACGCAGTATTTT
CASGRTRTSTDTQYF
>TRBD2|TRBV27|TRBJ2-7|once
TGTGCCAGCAGTTTTTTGCGGGAGGCGCCCGAGCAGTACTTC
CASSFLREAPEQYF
>NA|TRBV7-2|TRBJ2-7|NA
TGTGCCAGCAGCTTGCAGGGCGCCTACGAGCAGTACTTC
CASSLQGAYEQYF
>NA|TRBV12-3/TRBV12-4|TRBJ2-5|once
TGTGCCAGCAGTCCACAGGTCCAAGAGACCCAGTACTTC
CASSPQVQETQYF
>NA|TRBV24-1|TRBJ2-5|NA
TGTGCCACCAGTGACCCAGGGGTCCAAGAGACCCAGTACTTC
CATSDPGVQETQYF
>NA|TRBV30|TRBJ1-6|NA
TGTGCCTGGAGTGAGAGTGAGGATTCACCCCTCCACTTT
CAWSESEDSPLHF
>TRBD2|TRBV4-3|TRBJ2-1|once
TGCGCCAGCAGCCAAGACGGGGGGACCTACAATGAGCAGTTCTTC
CASSQDGGTYNEQFF
>TRBD2|TRBV19|TRBJ2-5|NA
TGTGCCAGTAGTATGTTCGGGACTAGCGGGAGCCGGCAAGAGACCCAGTACTTC
CASSMFGTSGSRQETQYF
>NA|TRBV11-2|TRBJ2-7|NA
TGTGCCAGCAGCTTAGATCGGGGGAAGCAGTACTTC
CASSLDRGKQYF
>TRBD1|TRBV5-1|TRBJ2-5|NA
TGCGCCAGCAGCCCTGGACAGGACCCCCCAGAGACCCAGTACTTC
CASSPGQDPPETQYF
>NA|TRBV7-2|TRBJ1-2|NA
TGTGCCAGCAGCTTAGACAGGCTCTCTGGCTACACCTTC
CASSLDRLSGYTF
>NA|TRBV28|TRBJ1-5|NA
TGTGCCAGCAGTTTTGCACAGGGCCCATGGAATCAGCATTTT
CASSFAQGPWNQHF
>TRBD1|TRBV28|TRBJ1-6|NA
TGTGCCAGCAGCCTGGGACAGGGAGGGTCACCCCTCCACTTT
CASSLGQGGSPLHF
>NA|TRBV19|TRBJ2-3|NA
TGTGCCAGTAGAGACCTCGGGGGACGGACAGATACGCAGTATTTT
CASRDLGGRTDTQYF
>NA|TRBV7-9|TRBJ2-3|NA
TGTGCCAGCAGCTTCACAGGCTCAGCGGGAGATACGCAGTATTTT
CASSFTGSAGDTQYF
>TRBD1|TRBV5-4|TRBJ2-5|once
TGTGCCAGCAGCCCTGGGACAGCCGGGGAGACCCAGTACTTC
CASSPGTAGETQYF
>NA|TRBV4-1|TRBJ2-3|NA
TGCGCCAGCAGCCTGGCATTAGGGGCTGCTCAATCGGATACGCAGTATTTT
CASSLALGAAQSDTQYF
>NA|TRBV14|TRBJ1-2|NA
TGTGCCAGCAGCCCACAGTATTCCGGTGGCTACACCTTC
CASSPQYSGGYTF
>NA|TRBV7-8|TRBJ2-2|NA
TGTGCCAGCAGCTTAGTACGGGTAGAGAACACCGGGGAGCTGTTTTTT
CASSLVRVENTGELFF